The clone carrying this T cell receptor (beta chain) was picked up many times. Its specificity is not known. This sample is drawn from a study of early T cells in non-severe SARS-CoV-2 infection. Turning to the study itself: Bulk RNA taken from unsorted whole blood was sequenced, leaving chains unpaired. Study conclusions and caveats: Matches to VDJdb favored anti-spike CD8 responses and missed private and CD4 specificities.

As part of library construction, unique molecular identifiers were attached to individual cDNA molecules. TCRdb called the 5' RACE reads again in MiXCR, with one record for every CDR3 protein. Seen here are approximately 69,000 distinct CDR3 sequences, 9% to 15% observed once, and the top ten hold about 3.9%. This CDR3 has 13 residues. V was clipped by 5 bases and J by 1 base, with 9 bases between them. Germline V gene sequence: CDR1 SGHRS, CDR2 YFSETQ. The sequence was collected from an adult who was a healthcare worker with PCR-confirmed SARS-CoV-2 infection or an uninfected control (not recorded which). Sequencing was carried out using whole blood. This chain joins TRBV5-1 and TRBJ1-1; D is unresolved. The CDR3 coding sequence is TGCGCCAGCAGTCGGTCGGGGAACACTGAAGCTTTCTTT. Residues: CASSRSGNTEAFF. Variable domain in full (rest from reference TRBV5-1 and TRBJ1-1): KAGVTQTPRYLIKTRGQQVTLSCSPISGHRSVSWYQQTPGQGLQFLFEYFSETQRNKGNFPGRFSGRQFSNSRSEMNVSTLELGDSALYLCASSRSGNTEAFFGQGTRLTVV.